This is a list of T cell receptor beta chains from one sample in a study of technical replicates of blood from a few donors. Produced via immunoSEQ multiplex PCR; TCRdb's table is partial and in-frame only. This sample has 65,000 to 90,000 clones, with roughly 93% found just once. Sequences were obtained from T cells isolated from PBMCs. These receptors originate from a human donor in good health. CDR3s include the opening cysteine and the closing phenylalanine or tryptophan. Each record gives: CDR3 DNA, CDR3 protein, J gene, D gene, V gene. D genes are given only for firm matches.

TGCGCCAGCAGTGAGCGGAGGGACAGTCAGCCCCAGCATTTT CASSERRDSQPQHF TRBJ1-5 TRBD1 TRBV10-1
TGTGCCAGCAGTTTAGTACTAGCGGTGAACACCGGGGAGCTGTTTTTT CASSLVLAVNTGELFF TRBJ2-2 TRBD2 TRBV28
TGTGCCAGCAGACCACTCATGGACAGGGGGCAAGATACGCAGTATTTT CASRPLMDRGQDTQYF TRBJ2-3 TRBD1 TRBV27
TGTGCCAGCAACTCGGGACTCCGTGAGCCGGATACGCAGTATTTT CASNSGLREPDTQYF TRBJ2-3 NA TRBV7-9
TGCGCCAGCAGCTTCCCGGGACAGAATACTGAAGCTTTCTTT CASSFPGQNTEAFF TRBJ1-1 TRBD1 TRBV5-1
TGCGCCAGCAGTGAGTCGACTCGGAGGACTGAAGCTTTCTTT CASSESTRRTEAFF TRBJ1-1 NA TRBV10-1
TGTGCCAGCAGCTTAAATCCAGGCGAGACCTACGAGCAGTACTTC CASSLNPGETYEQYF TRBJ2-7 NA TRBV7-2
TGCGCCAGCAGCCAAGGAGGAAGAGTAGAGACCCAGTACTTC CASSQGGRVETQYF TRBJ2-5 NA TRBV4-1
TGTGCCATCAGTGGTAGACTACAAGAGACCCAGTACTTC CAISGRLQETQYF TRBJ2-5 NA TRBV10-3
TGTGCCAGCAGTTCACAGGGGGCGGTGAATGAGCAGTTCTTC CASSSQGAVNEQFF TRBJ2-1 TRBD1 TRBV27
TGTGCCTGGGCACTGGACAGAGGCGCTGAAGCTTTCTTT CAWALDRGAEAFF TRBJ1-1 NA TRBV30
TGTGCCAGCAGCCAACTCAAACAGGGAGCTAGCACAGATACGCAGTATTTT CASSQLKQGASTDTQYF TRBJ2-3 NA TRBV7-6
TGTGCCAGTAGTATATTGGGAGCGTTGAACACTGAAGCTTTCTTT CASSILGALNTEAFF TRBJ1-1 NA TRBV19
TGTGCCAGCAGTTACCTCCGGGACACAAGGGACTACACCTTC CASSYLRDTRDYTF TRBJ1-2 NA TRBV6-6
TGTGCCAGCCTATCAGGACAGGGAACCAGTCAGCCCCAGCATTTT CASLSGQGTSQPQHF TRBJ1-5 TRBD1 TRBV6-6
TGTGCCAGCAGTTTGGGGCTAGCGGGAGCCTCCTACGAGCAGTACTTC CASSLGLAGASYEQYF TRBJ2-7 TRBD2 TRBV28
TGTGCCAGCAGTTCGGCGGGACAGGGGAATGAAAAACTGTTTTTT CASSSAGQGNEKLFF TRBJ1-4 TRBD1 TRBV6-5
TGTGCCAGCAGCGCCGGACAGGGGTATCAGCCCCAGCATTTT CASSAGQGYQPQHF TRBJ1-5 TRBD1 TRBV9
TGTGCCAGCAGTGCGACCGCCGACAGCTACGAGCAGTACTTC CASSATADSYEQYF TRBJ2-7 NA TRBV6-1
TGTGCCAGCAGTTTTAGCGGTTACTCTGGAAACACCATATATTTT CASSFSGYSGNTIYF TRBJ1-3 NA TRBV28
TGCGCCAGCAGCCAAGTTCTTACCGGACACATGGGGGAGCAGTACTTC CASSQVLTGHMGEQYF TRBJ2-7 NA TRBV4-1
TGTGCCAGTAGCCTAACCCCGGGACAGGGCCCTGACGAGCAGTACTTC CASSLTPGQGPDEQYF TRBJ2-7 TRBD1 TRBV19